The 3 T cell receptor beta chains below come from one sample, sequenced in a study of technical replicates of blood from a handful of donors. The protocol was immunoSEQ multiplex PCR, while the TCRdb copy is restricted to in-frame clones and leaves out a portion. The sample includes around 13,000 clones, 65% to 90% of them seen just once. The sequenced material came from PBMCs. These TCRs come from a human donor in good health.

As to this clone: At one end the junction does not follow the germline gene, possibly because of a read error. The rearrangement joins TRBV30 to TRBJ2-1; 9 bases agree with TRBD2. CDR1 and CDR2 from the germline V gene are GTSNPN and SVGIG (reference sequence). CDR3 length: 14 residues. The chain's CDR3 is CAWRPGLAYDEQFF. The CDR3 nucleotides are TGTGCCTGGAGACCGGGACTAGCCTACGATGAGCAGTTCTTC.

The chain recombines TRBV18 with TRBJ2-7; D perhaps matches TRBD2 (5 bases). V gave up 1 base and J gave up 6 bases, with 19 bases separating them. The CDR3 is made up of 16 amino acids. Germline V CDR1 and CDR2: KGHSH, LQKENI. As DNA, the CDR3 is TGTGCCAGCTCACCACTTTCCGGACTCAAGGCGGCCGAGCAGTACTTC. It is translated as CASSPLSGLKAAEQYF. Looking up the rest from reference TRBV18 and TRBJ2-7 gives the full variable domain: NAGVMQNPRHLVRRRGQEARLRCSPMKGHSHVYWYRQLPEEGLKFMVYLQKENIIDESGMPKERFSAEFPKEGPSILRIQQVVRGDSAAYFCASSPLSGLKAAEQYFGPGTRLTVT.

The chain carries TRBV5-1 and TRBJ2-3, with 10 positions matching TRBD2. The germline gives CDR1 SGHRS, CDR2 YFSETQ. The CDR3 extends over 16 amino acids. V shed 3 bases, J shed 6 bases, and the junction held 10 bases outside the gene matches. The CDR3 DNA reads as TGCGCCAGCAGCTCTGGGACTAGCGTCGATTCGGATACGCAGTATTTT. Amino acids: CASSSGTSVDSDTQYF.